The 25 T cell receptor beta chains in this list originate from one sample, sequenced in a study of T cells in localized non-small cell lung cancer. TCRdb keeps only in-frame clones here, not all; method: immunoSEQ multiplex PCR. The repertoire consists of over a thousand clones, with approximately 19% occurring once and the leading ten covering around 15%. Sequenced material: normal lung tissue next to the tumor, taken before any cancer treatment. The receptors originated from a female donor aged 60 or older with stage I lung adenocarcinoma.

This clone was observed a few times. The chain uses TRBV11-3 and TRBJ1-3; D not certain. V lost 5 bases to trimming and J lost 0 bases, with 8 bases between them. The CDR3 is made up of 14 amino acids. CDR1 and CDR2 from the germline V gene are SGHNT and YENEEA. Written as DNA, the CDR3 is TGTGCCAGCAGCGCCGACATCTCTGGAAACACCATATATTTT. It encodes CASSADISGNTIYF.

On this clone: The same CDR3 arises from other DNA sequences in this sample as well. The chain recombines TRBV18 with TRBJ2-7; D gene uncertain. The V and J ends lost 3 bases and 0 bases respectively, with 3 bases between them. Germline V lookup: CDR1 KGHSH, CDR2 LQKENI. The length of the CDR3 is 12 residues. As DNA, the CDR3 is TGTGCCAGCTCACCCAGCTCCTACGAGCAGTACTTC. It translates to CASSPSSYEQYF. Together with reference TRBV18 and TRBJ2-7, the CDR3 gives the full variable domain: NAGVMQNPRHLVRRRGQEARLRCSPMKGHSHVYWYRQLPEEGLKFMVYLQKENIIDESGMPKERFSAEFPKEGPSILRIQQVVRGDSAAYFCASSPSSYEQYFGPGTRLTVT.

This clone was seen only a few times. The V gene is TRBV6-8, the J gene TRBJ1-4; unclear D gene. The CDR3 has 15 residues. Germline CDR1 reads MNHGY; CDR2 reads SAAAGT. Trimming left V 5 bases short and J 8 bases short, with 18 bases between. In DNA, the CDR3 is TGTGCCAGCAGTCCCCGGGCCACGGCCGGCGAAAAACTGTTTTTT. It is translated as CASSPRATAGEKLFF.

This CDR3 reads CASSLDGRGGSQTQYF. As DNA, the CDR3 is TGTGCCAGCAGCTTAGACGGGCGGGGGGGCTCTCAGACCCAGTACTTC. This chain connects TRBV11-3 to TRBJ2-5; 9 nucleotides match TRBD2. The V segment lost 0 bases and the J segment 6 bases; nucleotides outside the gene matches: 8. Per germline, CDR1 SGHNT and CDR2 YENEEA. The CDR3 totals 16 residues.

By sample share, this clone is large. The J gene is TRBJ1-1, the V gene TRBV11-3; D is possibly TRBD1 (6 bases). Germline V gene data show CDR1 as SGHNT and CDR2 as YENEEA. Trimming cost V 5 bases and J 8 bases, with 18 bases left between them. The length of the CDR3 is 14 residues. The CDR3 reads CASSKAGVSGEAFF. The DNA of the CDR3 is TGTGCCAGCAGCAAGGCAGGGGTTAGTGGAGAAGCTTTCTTT.

The table lists this clone with a count of one. The chain has TRBV18 and TRBJ1-5; D remains unclear. Germline CDR1 reads KGHSH; CDR2 reads LQKENI. The CDR3 extends over 15 amino acids. V lost 2 bases, J lost 2 bases, and 10 bases lay in between. CDR3 amino acids: CASSPIGPGNQPQHF. CDR3 nucleotide sequence: TGTGCCAGCTCACCAATAGGGCCGGGCAATCAGCCCCAGCATTTT. The entire variable domain, with the rest obtained from reference TRBV18 and TRBJ1-5, is as follows: NAGVMQNPRHLVRRRGQEARLRCSPMKGHSHVYWYRQLPEEGLKFMVYLQKENIIDESGMPKERFSAEFPKEGPSILRIQQVVRGDSAAYFCASSPIGPGNQPQHFGDGTRLSIL.

The rearrangement uses TRBV18 and TRBJ1-2; tentative D call: TRBD1 (5 bases). Trimming stripped 6 bases from V and 7 bases from J, with 18 bases between. This CDR3 contains 14 residues. From germline, CDR1 is KGHSH and CDR2 LQKENI. Here the CDR3 reads CASSRKGTESGYTF. CDR3 nucleotides: TGTGCCAGCTCTCGGAAGGGGACGGAGTCTGGCTACACCTTC.

The rearrangement uses TRBV19 and TRBJ1-2; a weak D match, TRBD1 (5 bases). CDR3 length equals 12 residues. Germline V gives CDR1 LNHDA, CDR2 SQIVND (reference sequence). Between the trimmed V and J ends, which lost 3 bases and 8 bases, there was a span of 10 bases. This CDR3 is CASSIWGKGYTF. The CDR3 coding sequence is TGTGCCAGTAGTATTTGGGGGAAAGGCTACACCTTC.

V and J are TRBV19 and TRBJ1-2; 9 bases are shared with TRBD1. Trimming took 10 bases from V and 0 from J; bases not matched to a gene: 9. This CDR3 is 15 amino acids long. Germline lookup yields CDR1 LNHDA and CDR2 SQIVND (reference sequence). The DNA for the CDR3 is TGTGCCACTCAGACAGGGGGTGAGGCTAACTATGGCTACACCTTC. Residues: CATQTGGEANYGYTF.

A single count supports this clone. The rearrangement uses TRBV19 and TRBJ2-1; TRBD1 aligns across 7 bases. V shed 4 bases and J 10 bases; nucleotides not matched to a gene: 4. The germline CDR1 and CDR2 sequences are LNHDA and SQIVND (reference sequence). CDR3 length: 12 residues. CDR3 region: CASSRGQAEQFF. DNA of the CDR3: TGTGCCAGTAGTAGAGGACAGGCCGAGCAGTTCTTC.

This clone is classed as medium-sized. This rearrangement joins TRBV9 to TRBJ1-1; D gene ambiguous. The CDR3 is 14 residues long. Per germline, CDR1 SGDLS and CDR2 YYNGEE. Trimming shortened V by 5 bases and J by 1 base, and 12 bases separated the two germline ends. CDR3 sequence (DNA): TGTGCCAGCAGGGAGGGAGTTGGGAACACTGAAGCTTTCTTT. Translating it yields CASREGVGNTEAFF. The entire variable domain, with the rest obtained from reference TRBV9 and TRBJ1-1, is as follows: DSGVTQTPKHLITATGQRVTLRCSPRSGDLSVYWYQQSLDQGLQFLIQYYNGEERAKGNILERFSAQQFPDLHSELNLSSLELGDSALYFCASREGVGNTEAFFGQGTRLTVV.

Judged by abundance, this clone is medium-sized (0.01 to 0.1%). This sequence joins TRBV6-8 and TRBJ1-6, with D tentatively TRBD1 (5 bases). The CDR3 length is 15 residues. The V and J ends lost 0 bases and 8 bases respectively, with 11 bases between them. Germline CDR1 is MNHGY and CDR2 is SAAAGT. The CDR3 loop is CASSYSGEGDSPLHF. Written as DNA, the CDR3 is TGTGCCAGCAGTTACTCAGGGGAAGGGGATTCACCCCTCCACTTT.

The CDR3 sequence is CASSETGQGLGGYTF. CDR3 DNA sequence: TGTGCCAGCAGTGAGACAGGACAGGGACTTGGTGGCTACACCTTC. The V gene is TRBV6-8, the J gene TRBJ1-2; TRBD1 aligns across 8 bases. V was clipped by 5 bases and J by 7 bases; unmatched bases: 12. Germline values: CDR1 MNHGY, CDR2 SAAAGT. This CDR3 has 15 residues.

The rearrangement uses TRBV11-3 and TRBJ2-2; 9 bases are shared with TRBD2. CDR3 size: 15 residues. Germline V CDR1 and CDR2: SGHNT, YENEEA. The ends lost 3 bases at V and 8 bases at J; junction bases unmatched: 7. The DNA of the CDR3 is TGTGCCAGCAGCTTTGTAATAGCGGGGGAAGGGGAGCTGTTTTTT. It specifies CASSFVIAGEGELFF.

This clone was found a few times. The chain is built from TRBV5-1 and TRBJ2-5, with D tentatively TRBD2 (6 bases). Deletions cut 5 bases from V and 5 bases from J, with 16 bases between. Germline loops: CDR1 SGHRS, CDR2 YFSETQ. The CDR3 consists of 14 residues. CDR3 in amino acids: CASRWSGAGETQYF. The CDR3 DNA follows: TGCGCCAGCAGATGGAGCGGAGCGGGTGAGACCCAGTACTTC.

The V gene is TRBV5-1, the J gene TRBJ2-3; TRBD1 agrees at 7 bases. The V gene's germline CDR1 is SGHRS and CDR2 YFSETQ. CDR3 length: 15 amino acids. The trim removed 5 bases at V and 7 bases at J, leaving 13 bases unmatched. The CDR3 sequence is CASRSGTEPTNTQYF. CDR3 DNA: TGCGCCAGCAGGTCAGGGACAGAACCCACGAATACGCAGTATTTT.

This clone was recorded a few times. The chain recombines TRBV11-3 with TRBJ2-2, with 8 positions matching TRBD1. The CDR3 has 16 residues. V lost 5 bases, J lost 6 bases, and 11 bases stayed unmatched. Per the germline V gene, CDR1 is SGHNT and CDR2 is YENEEA. The CDR3 DNA follows: TGTGCCAGCAGCCTTGTTCAGGGGGCTTGGGCCGGGGAGCTGTTTTTT. Translation gives CASSLVQGAWAGELFF.

V is TRBV19 and J is TRBJ1-3; D is ambiguous. V lost 3 bases to trimming and J lost 0 bases, with 9 bases between them. CDR3 length: 15 residues. CDR1 LNHDA and CDR2 SQIVND come from the germline V gene (reference sequence). CDR3 residues: CASSMSVNSGNTIYF. CDR3 DNA sequence: TGTGCCAGTAGTATGTCGGTGAACTCTGGAAACACCATATATTTT.

The V and J genes are TRBV19 and TRBJ2-1; D might be TRBD1 or TRBD2, each matching 5 bases. The V gene lost 9 bases and the J gene lost 5 bases, with 20 bases spanning the gap. This CDR3 is 15 amino acids long. Germline V lookup: CDR1 LNHDA, CDR2 SQIVND (reference sequence). CDR3 amino acids: CASRVRGSLNNEQFF. The CDR3 DNA sequence: TGTGCCAGCCGCGTCCGGGGCAGCCTTAACAATGAGCAGTTCTTC.

V gene TRBV6-7 combines with J gene TRBJ1-1, with D possibly matching TRBD1 (5 bases). TRBV6-7 is an ORF; its function is uncertain. The V end lost 7 bases, the J end lost 10 bases, and 13 bases lay between the germline ends. The CDR3 runs to 11 residues. The CDR3 here is CASTSGRGAFF. CDR3 DNA sequence: TGTGCCAGCACTTCTGGTAGGGGAGCTTTCTTT.

This clone was seen only a few times. V gene TRBV19 combines with J gene TRBJ1-4; D possibly corresponds to TRBD1 (6 bases). CDR1 and CDR2 (germline): LNHDA, SQIVND (reference sequence). The CDR3 length is 15 residues. With 7 bases removed from V and 3 bases from J, the gap between germline ends came to 15 bases. CDR3 protein: CASTPGTLANEKLFF. The CDR3 bases are TGTGCCAGTACCCCCGGGACACTGGCTAATGAAAAACTGTTTTTT.

The gene calls are TRBV11-3 and TRBJ2-5, with 7 bases identical to TRBD1. V was clipped by 6 bases and J by 1 base; unmatched bases: 11. Germline CDR1 and CDR2: SGHNT and YENEEA. This CDR3 comprises 16 residues. CDR3 nucleotides: TGTGCCAGCAGTTTCCTCCCTCGGACAGGCCAAGAGACCCAGTACTTC. This gives the protein CASSFLPRTGQETQYF. Supplemented by reference TRBV11-3 and TRBJ2-5, the full variable domain reads EAGVVQSPRYKIIEKKQPVAFWCNPISGHNTLYWYLQNLGQGPELLIRYENEEAVDDSQLPKDRFSAERLKGVDSTLKIQPAELGDSAVYLCASSFLPRTGQETQYFGPGTRLLVL.

The chain uses TRBV30 and TRBJ2-5; D is undetermined. The germline V gene has CDR1 GTSNPN and CDR2 SVGIG (reference sequence). Trimming pared 0 bases from V and 4 bases from J, leaving 15 bases between. The CDR3 has 15 amino acids. DNA for the CDR3: TGTGCCTGGAGTGTAGGCATGGGTACCGGAGAGACCCAGTACTTC. It codes for CAWSVGMGTGETQYF.

V and J are TRBV11-3 and TRBJ1-4; D gene ambiguous. The CDR3 totals 14 residues. V lost 5 bases and J lost 5, with 12 bases in between. CDR1 and CDR2 from the germline V gene are SGHNT and YENEEA. The CDR3 loop reads CASSITIPNEKLFF. CDR3 nucleotides: TGTGCCAGCAGCATCACCATTCCGAATGAAAAACTGTTTTTT.

This clone was found a few times. This chain connects TRBV9 to TRBJ1-6; D unclear. Trimming took off 10 bases at V and 3 bases at J, with 11 bases between the two ends. The CDR3 contains 13 residues. Germline lookup yields CDR1 SGDLS and CDR2 YYNGEE. The CDR3 loop is CAGRVDYNSPLHF. Here the CDR3 DNA reads TGTGCCGGGCGGGTTGACTATAATTCACCCCTCCACTTT.